The 9 T cell receptor beta chains reported below all come from one sample, sequenced in a study of blood T cell repertoires in COVID-19. The repertoire was sequenced with immunoSEQ multiplex PCR; TCRdb's copy has only in-frame clones and lacks some. The sample consists of around 20,000 clones, roughly nine tenths of them appearing once. The specimen was peripheral blood. The receptor source for this set is a man aged 70 or older with acute or convalescent COVID-19.

CDR3: CASSSTGLDYNEQFF. The CDR3 coding sequence is TGTGCCAGCAGCTCTACGGGACTAGACTACAATGAGCAGTTCTTC. This chain joins TRBV7-3 and TRBJ2-1; 8 positions match TRBD2. J was trimmed by 3 bases and V by 4 bases; bases with no gene match: 5. Germline lookup yields CDR1 SGHTA and CDR2 FQGTGA. The CDR3 extends over 15 amino acids.

This chain uses TRBV4-3 with TRBJ2-1; TRBD2 matches at 9 bases. Germline CDR1 LGHNA, CDR2 YSLEER. Unmatched junction bases numbered 9, after V lost 3 bases and J lost 9 bases. The CDR3 loop spans 15 amino acids. The CDR3 DNA reads as TGCGCCAGCAGCCAGAGTGGCGGGAGGGCCGTTGAGCAGTTCTTC. Translation gives CASSQSGGRAVEQFF.

The chain has TRBV25-1 and TRBJ2-2; TRBD1 is a possible D gene (6 bases). Looked up from germline, CDR1 is MGHDK and CDR2 is SYGVNS. V shed 1 base and J shed 4 bases, with 16 bases lying between them. The CDR3 is 17 amino acids. The CDR3 sequence is CASSESPSDRSTGELFF. The CDR3 DNA reads TGTGCCAGCAGTGAATCCCCCTCCGACAGGTCCACCGGGGAGCTGTTTTTT. Supplemented by reference TRBV25-1 and TRBJ2-2, the full variable domain reads EADIYQTPRYLVIGTGKKITLECSQTMGHDKMYWYQQDPGMELHLIHYSYGVNSTEKGDLSSESTVSRIRTEHFPLTLESARPSHTSQYLCASSESPSDRSTGELFFGEGSRLTVL.

This chain connects TRBV7-2 to TRBJ1-2; no definite D call. The germline V gene has CDR1 SGHTA and CDR2 FQGNSA. Between the trimmed V and J ends, which lost 0 bases and 5 bases, there was a span of 10 bases. The CDR3 is 14 residues long. The CDR3 nucleotides read TGTGCCAGCAGCTTAGCTGCCCTCACTTATGGCTACACCTTC. Its translation is CASSLAALTYGYTF.

The rearrangement joins TRBV7-9 to TRBJ2-7; a weak D match, TRBD2 (6 bases). V was trimmed by 5 bases and J by 12 bases, leaving 14 bases between them. In germline, CDR1 is SEHNR, CDR2 FQNEAQ (reference sequence). The length of the CDR3 is 11 residues. The CDR3 DNA reads as TGTGCCAGCAGCCAAACGGGAGAACGGTACTTC. Translating it yields CASSQTGERYF.

This chain connects TRBV15 to TRBJ2-1; D possibly corresponds to TRBD2 (6 bases). The CDR3 runs to 13 residues. Trimming pared 8 bases from V and 4 bases from J, leaving 12 bases between. Germline values: CDR1 LNHNV, CDR2 YYDKDF (reference sequence). Here the CDR3 reads CATSSREYNEQFF. The CDR3 DNA follows: TGTGCCACCTCCTCGCGGGAATACAATGAGCAGTTCTTC.

V is TRBV10-3 and J is TRBJ2-5; TRBD1 matches at 7 bases. Germline CDR1 reads ENHRY; CDR2 reads SYGVKD. CDR3 length: 14 residues. The V segment lost 6 bases and the J segment 1 base; nucleotides outside the gene matches: 5. The CDR3 DNA reads TGTGCCATCAGGGGAACAGGGGCCCAAGAGACCCAGTACTTC. Protein product: CAIRGTGAQETQYF.

The chain recombines TRBV19 with TRBJ1-5, with 7 nucleotides matching TRBD1. Germline V gene lookup returns CDR1 LNHDA and CDR2 SQIVND (reference sequence). V shed 5 bases and J 6 bases; nucleotides not matched to a gene: 4. This CDR3 comprises 13 residues. CDR3 coding DNA: TGTGCCAGTAGTCGACAGGGCCGTCAGCCCCAGCATTTT. Translated: CASSRQGRQPQHF.

The chain combines TRBV11-3 with TRBJ2-1; TRBD2 agrees at 10 bases. The V gene's germline CDR1 is SGHNT and CDR2 YENEEA. J lost 0 bases, V lost 5 bases, and 1 base had no gene match. The CDR3 totals 15 residues. The CDR3 nucleotides are TGTGCCAGCAGCCCTAGCGGGGGCTCCTACAATGAGCAGTTCTTC. Protein product: CASSPSGGSYNEQFF.